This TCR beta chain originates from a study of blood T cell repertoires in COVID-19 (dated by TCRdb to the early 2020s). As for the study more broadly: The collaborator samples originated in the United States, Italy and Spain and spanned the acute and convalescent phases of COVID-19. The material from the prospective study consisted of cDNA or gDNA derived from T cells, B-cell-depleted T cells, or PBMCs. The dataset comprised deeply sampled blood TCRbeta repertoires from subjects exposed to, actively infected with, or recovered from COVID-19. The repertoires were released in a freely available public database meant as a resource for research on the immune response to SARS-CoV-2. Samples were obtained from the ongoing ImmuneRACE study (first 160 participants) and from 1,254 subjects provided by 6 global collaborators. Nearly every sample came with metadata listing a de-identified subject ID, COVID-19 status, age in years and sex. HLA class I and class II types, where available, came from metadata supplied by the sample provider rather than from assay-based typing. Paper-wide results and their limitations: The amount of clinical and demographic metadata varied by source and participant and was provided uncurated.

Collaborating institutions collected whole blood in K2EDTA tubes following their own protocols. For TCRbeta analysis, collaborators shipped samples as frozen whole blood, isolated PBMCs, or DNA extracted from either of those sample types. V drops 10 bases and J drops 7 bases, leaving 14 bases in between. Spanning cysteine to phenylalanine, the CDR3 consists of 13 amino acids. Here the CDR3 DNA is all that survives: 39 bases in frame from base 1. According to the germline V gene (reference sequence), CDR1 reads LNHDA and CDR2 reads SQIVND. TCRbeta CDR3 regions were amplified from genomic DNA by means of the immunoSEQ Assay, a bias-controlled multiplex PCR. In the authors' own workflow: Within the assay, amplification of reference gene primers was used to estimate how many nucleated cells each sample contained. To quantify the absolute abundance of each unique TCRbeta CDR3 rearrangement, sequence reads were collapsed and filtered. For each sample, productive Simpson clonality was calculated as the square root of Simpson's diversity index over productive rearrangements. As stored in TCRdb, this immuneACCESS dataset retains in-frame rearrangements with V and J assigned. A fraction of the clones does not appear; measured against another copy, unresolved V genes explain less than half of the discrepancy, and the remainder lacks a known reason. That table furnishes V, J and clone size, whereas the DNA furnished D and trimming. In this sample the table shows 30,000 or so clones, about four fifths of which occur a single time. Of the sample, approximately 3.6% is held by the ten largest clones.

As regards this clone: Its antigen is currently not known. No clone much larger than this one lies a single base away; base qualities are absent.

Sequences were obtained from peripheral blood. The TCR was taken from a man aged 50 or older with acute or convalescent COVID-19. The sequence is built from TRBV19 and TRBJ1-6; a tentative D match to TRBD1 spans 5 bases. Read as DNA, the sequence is TGTGCCACACGACGGGAGGGGAATTCACCCCTCCACTTT. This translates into CATRREGNSPLHF.